These 13 T cell receptor beta chains share one sample of origin, sequenced in a study. In TCRdb, the 5' RACE reads were re-called with MiXCR into one record per CDR3 protein. There are some 10,000 distinct CDR3 sequences in the sample; 60% occur only once, and approximately 6.3% lies in the top ten. The specimen sequenced was tumor-infiltrating memory CD4+ T cells sorted from the breast tumor. Sample subset: memory CD4+ T cells, CD4+CD45RO+CD25-. The source is a female donor with breast cancer.

CDR3 nucleotides: TGCGCCACCCGGCCCGGTACTAACTATGGCTACACCTTC. Translation gives CATRPGTNYGYTF. The chain uses TRBV5-1 and TRBJ1-2; D ambiguous. Trimming took off 9 bases at V and 0 bases at J, with 12 bases between the two ends. CDR1 SGHRS and CDR2 YFSETQ come from the germline V gene. The CDR3 is 13 residues long.

With regard to this clonotype: This is likely a read error, given that the CDR3 carries no conserved phenylalanine or tryptophan at its end. This rearrangement joins TRBV7-6 to TRBJ2-1, with D possibly matching TRBD1 (5 bases). V lost 1 base to trimming and J lost 5 bases, with 9 bases between them. Germline V gene sequence: CDR1 SGHVS, CDR2 FNYEAQ. The CDR3 is 14 amino acids. This chain's CDR3 is CASSLGDSDNEQFL. DNA of the CDR3: TGTGCCAGCAGCTTAGGTGACAGCGACAATGAGCAGTTCCTC.

This clonotype was seen a few times. The CDR3 DNA reads TGTGCCAGCAGCTTAGGCGGAACAACTGGCTACACCTTC. Its translation: CASSLGGTTGYTF. The chain uses TRBV7-3 and TRBJ1-2; D is undetermined. V lost 2 bases, J lost 7 bases, and 11 bases lay in between. This CDR3 spans 13 amino acids. CDR1 and CDR2 from the germline V gene are SGHTA and FQGTGA.

The V call is TRBV12-3 or TRBV12-4, the J call TRBJ2-7, with D perhaps TRBD1 (6 bases). Trimming left V 7 bases short and J 1 base short, with 11 bases between. The CDR3 consists of 13 residues. CDR3 sequence: CASNGTQSYEQYF. CDR3 DNA sequence: TGTGCCAGCAACGGGACACAATCCTACGAGCAGTACTTC.

J is TRBJ2-1 and V is TRBV30; TRBD2 matches 8 bases. V lost 1 base and J lost 3; bases outside the gene matches: 5. CDR1 is GTSNPN, CDR2 SVGIG, per germline (reference sequence). This CDR3 region has 15 residues. CDR3 bases: TGTGCCTGGAGTGGAGGCGGGGGGCTCTACAATGAGCAGTTCTTC. Protein sequence: CAWSGGGGLYNEQFF.

The chain joins TRBV7-2 to TRBJ1-2; no firm D call. The germline V gene encodes CDR1 SGHTA and CDR2 FQGNSA. CDR3 length equals 14 residues. With 1 base removed from V and 0 bases from J, the gap between germline ends came to 6 bases. As DNA, the CDR3 is TGTGCCAGCAGCTTAGGGCAGGCTAACTATGGCTACACCTTC. Encoded protein: CASSLGQANYGYTF.

Only a few counts were recorded for this clonotype. The chain employs TRBV20-1 and TRBJ1-4; D gene ambiguous. This CDR3 has 14 residues. Trimming removed 0 bases from V and 7 bases from J, with 12 bases in between. In germline, CDR1 is DFQATT, CDR2 SNEGSKA (reference sequence). The CDR3 is CSARDLSGGEKLFF. The CDR3 DNA follows: TGCAGTGCTAGAGATCTGAGCGGAGGTGAAAAACTGTTTTTT.

This clonotype came up a few times. The gene calls are TRBV29-1 and TRBJ1-2, with 9 bases lining up with TRBD1. Losses at the gene ends were 3 bases for V and 4 bases for J; bases not matched to a gene: 6. The CDR3 covers 14 residues. Germline-derived CDR1 and CDR2 are SQVTM and ANQGSEA. The DNA for the CDR3 is TGCAGCGTTGATCGGGACAGGGCGGGCTATGGCTACACCTTC. Amino acids: CSVDRDRAGYGYTF.

This clonotype occurred a few times. The gene calls are TRBV11-3 and TRBJ2-7; a weak D match, TRBD1 (5 bases). V lost 0 bases and J lost 4, with 10 bases in between. The CDR3 covers 14 residues. The germline gives CDR1 SGHNT, CDR2 YENEEA. The CDR3 region has the DNA TGTGCCAGCAGCTTAGATGGGGCGAGATACGAGCAGTACTTC. It codes for CASSLDGARYEQYF.

The chain employs TRBV4-2 and TRBJ1-6, with 7 bases fitting TRBD1. The germline V gene encodes CDR1 LGHNA and CDR2 YNFKEQ. The V segment lost 0 bases and the J segment 5 bases; nucleotides outside the gene matches: 4. The CDR3 totals 16 residues. The CDR3 reads CASSQDWGQNNSPLHF. The CDR3 coding sequence is TGTGCCAGCAGCCAAGACTGGGGACAGAATAATTCACCCCTCCACTTT.

This clonotype turned up a few times. The chain has TRBV25-1 and TRBJ1-2; TRBD1 matches at 7 bases. J was trimmed by 7 bases and V by 8 bases; bases with no gene match: 10. Per the germline V gene, CDR1 is MGHDK and CDR2 is SYGVNS. CDR3 length: 13 residues. CDR3 protein: CASLGTGVGGYTF. CDR3 DNA: TGTGCCAGCCTAGGCACAGGGGTTGGTGGCTACACCTTC.

The gene calls are TRBV29-1 and TRBJ2-7; 10 nucleotides align to TRBD1. The CDR3 extends over 14 amino acids. Germline values: CDR1 SQVTM, CDR2 ANQGSEA. The ends lost 4 bases at V and 1 base at J; junction bases unmatched: 4. The CDR3 region is CSVGRDRGSYEQYF. For the CDR3, the DNA is TGCAGCGTTGGCCGGGACAGGGGTTCCTACGAGCAGTACTTC.

Only a few counts were recorded for this clonotype. The chain has TRBV20-1 and TRBJ2-5, with TRBD2 identical over 9 bases. J gave up 5 bases and V 4 bases, and 5 bases lay outside the gene matches. This CDR3 has 13 amino acids. CDR1 is DFQATT, CDR2 SNEGSKA, per germline (reference sequence). The CDR3 loop is CSATSGGWETQYF. CDR3 sequence (DNA): TGCAGTGCTACAAGCGGGGGGTGGGAGACCCAGTACTTC.